This T cell receptor (beta chain) was documented in a study of blood T cell repertoires in COVID-19. Across the whole study: The origin of the acute and convalescent COVID-19 samples was the United States, Italy and Spain. The analysed material was cDNA or gDNA that came from T cells, B-cell-depleted T cells, or PBMCs.

Germline CDR1 SGHDT, CDR2 YYEEEE. V was shortened by 4 bases and J by 2 bases, with 9 bases between the two germline ends. The CDR3 is 13 residues long. In the authors' methods: For nucleated cells, counts were estimated from reference gene primer amplification. Method: immunoSEQ multiplex PCR; TCRdb's copy keeps in-frame clones and lacks some. V, J and clone size derive from that table, while D and trimming were established from the DNA sequence. The sample gives about 160,000 clones, around four fifths of which show up once; 2.5% to 3% is in the top ten. Specimen: peripheral blood. This TCR was recovered from a man between 65 and 79 years old with acute or convalescent COVID-19. V usage is TRBV5-6 and J usage is TRBJ2-5; TRBD2 might be the D (6 bases). The CDR3, as DNA: TGTGCCAGCAGCGGACGGGGGCAAGAGACCCAGTACTTC. Translation gives CASSGRGQETQYF.